The 20 T cell receptor beta chains presented below share a single source sample, sequenced in a study of T cells in Graves' hyperthyroidism and ophthalmopathy. TCR beta CDR3 regions were amplified from RNA transcripts. The HTBI primer set served for first-round RT-PCR of the TCR CDR3. A single record per CDR3 protein comes from TCRdb applying MiXCR to the multiplex PCR reads. This sample has about 270,000 distinct CDR3 sequences, with about 25% found just once. The specimen was blood. The receptors were gathered from a man aged 35-49 years with Graves' hyperthyroidism that later progressed to Graves' ophthalmopathy.

Many counts were recorded for this clonotype. The V and J genes are TRBV5-1 and TRBJ1-4; 7 nucleotides line up with TRBD1. V lost 4 bases, J lost 1 base, and 7 bases stayed unmatched. This CDR3 contains 16 residues. Germline values: CDR1 SGHRS, CDR2 YFSETQ. CDR3 region: CASSPTGIGTNEKLFF. CDR3 DNA: TGCGCCAGCAGCCCGACAGGGATCGGAACTAATGAAAAACTGTTTTTT.

This clonotype was found many times. The chain has TRBV13 and TRBJ2-7; tentatively, D is TRBD1 (5 bases). The CDR3 extends over 14 amino acids. The V gene's germline CDR1 is PRHDT and CDR2 FYEKMQ (reference sequence). Trimming pared 2 bases from V and 0 bases from J, leaving 8 bases between. CDR3 nucleotide sequence: TGTGCCAGCAGCTTACAGGGTATCTCCTACGAGCAGTACTTC. Protein: CASSLQGISYEQYF.

The rearrangement uses TRBV6-1 and TRBJ2-2; D is perhaps TRBD2 (6 bases). The CDR3 is made up of 15 amino acids. Trimming cost V 6 bases and J 6 bases, with 17 bases left between them. Germline V lookup: CDR1 MNHNS, CDR2 SASEGT. CDR3 amino acids: CASSLSGLVSGELFF. The CDR3 region has the DNA TGTGCCAGCAGCCTCTCGGGACTTGTGTCCGGGGAGCTGTTTTTT.

Ten or more counts support this clonotype. The gene calls are TRBV7-3 and TRBJ2-6; 12 nucleotides match TRBD2. CDR3 length: 19 amino acids. Germline-derived CDR1 and CDR2 are SGHTA and FQGTGA. Trimming removed 5 bases from V and 3 bases from J; junction bases left unmatched: 11. The CDR3 coding sequence is TGTGCCAGCAGCCTCCGGACTAGCGGGATCCCAAGTGGGGCCAACGTCCTGACTTTC. Protein sequence: CASSLRTSGIPSGANVLTF.

This clonotype appeared a few times. This chain connects TRBV20-1 to TRBJ2-7; TRBD2 aligns across 11 bases. This CDR3 region has 15 residues. The junction had 14 bases not matched to a gene; V was cut back by 6 bases and J by 7 bases. Looked up from germline, CDR1 is DFQATT and CDR2 is SNEGSKA (reference sequence). CDR3 nucleotide sequence: TGCAGTGCCGCGCCCCGACTAGCGGGGTTGGAAGAGCAGTACTTC. Translating gives CSAAPRLAGLEEQYF.

This clonotype was counted only a few times. The chain uses TRBV12-3 or TRBV12-4 and TRBJ1-5; a possible D gene is TRBD1 (6 bases). The CDR3 sequence is 15 residues long. Deletions cut 3 bases from V and 0 bases from J, with 9 bases between. Written as DNA, the CDR3 is TGTGCCAGCAGTTTTGGACAGCATAGCAATCAGCCCCAGCATTTT. As protein: CASSFGQHSNQPQHF.

This chain connects TRBV3-1 to TRBJ1-1, with TRBD1 matching over 7 bases. Germline V gives CDR1 LGHDT, CDR2 YNNKEL (reference sequence). V lost 2 bases, J lost 6 bases, and 9 bases stayed unmatched. The CDR3 has 15 residues. The CDR3 DNA reads TGTGCCAGCAGCCAAAACAGGGGTCACGGCGCTGAAGCTTTCTTT. Protein product: CASSQNRGHGAEAFF.

This clonotype has a count of ten or more. This rearrangement joins TRBV20-1 to TRBJ2-7, with 12 positions matching TRBD2. CDR1 and CDR2 from the germline V gene are DFQATT and SNEGSKA (reference sequence). Trimming took 0 bases from V and 5 from J; bases not matched to a gene: 8. The CDR3 sequence is 16 residues long. The CDR3 spells CSARDTGLAGFDEQYF. CDR3 in DNA: TGCAGTGCTAGAGATACGGGACTAGCGGGTTTCGACGAGCAGTACTTC.

The J gene is TRBJ2-7, the V gene TRBV28, with D tentatively TRBD1 (6 bases). The CDR3 covers 15 residues. Per the germline V gene, CDR1 is MDHEN and CDR2 is SYDVKM. V shed 3 bases and J shed 3 bases, with 15 bases lying between them. CDR3 protein: CASSFSGQGSYEQYF. CDR3 in DNA: TGTGCCAGCAGTTTTTCGGGGCAGGGGAGCTACGAGCAGTACTTC.

This clonotype was seen at least ten times. The chain uses TRBV20-1 and TRBJ1-3, with a weak D call TRBD1 (5 bases). The germline V gene has CDR1 DFQATT and CDR2 SNEGSKA (reference sequence). The V end was cut by 4 bases, the J end by 5 bases, with 12 bases between. This CDR3 comprises 13 residues. The CDR3 nucleotides are TGCAGTGCTACCCAAGGGGACCGAAACACCATATATTTT. Amino acids: CSATQGDRNTIYF.

This clonotype appeared many times. The J gene is TRBJ2-5, the V gene TRBV20-1; maybe TRBD1 (5 bases). V was pared by 0 bases and J by 3 bases, with 5 bases between. Germline values: CDR1 DFQATT, CDR2 SNEGSKA (reference sequence). The length of the CDR3 is 12 residues. In DNA form, the CDR3 reads TGCAGTGCTAGAGAACAGGAAGAGACCCAGTACTTC. Amino acids: CSAREQEETQYF.

The rearrangement uses TRBV6-1 and TRBJ2-5; 10 bases are shared with TRBD1. Germline CDR1 is MNHNS and CDR2 is SASEGT. The CDR3 is 15 amino acids. V was clipped by 7 bases and J by 5 bases; unmatched bases: 10. The CDR3 region has the DNA TGTGCCAGCATCTCCTTGGGACAGGGGTTGGAGACCCAGTACTTC. Translation gives CASISLGQGLETQYF.

This sequence joins TRBV11-2 and TRBJ1-1, with 7 bases matching TRBD1. The CDR3 sequence is 13 residues long. Germline V gene data show CDR1 as SGHAT and CDR2 as FQNNGV. The V gene end was trimmed by 6 bases and the J gene end by 5 bases; junction bases not matched to a gene: 6. The CDR3 spells CASRDRTLTEAFF. The CDR3 coding sequence is TGTGCCAGCAGGGACAGGACCTTAACTGAAGCTTTCTTT. The full variable domain, completed using reference TRBV11-2 and TRBJ1-1, is EAGVAQSPRYKIIEKRQSVAFWCNPISGHATLYWYQQILGQGPKLLIQFQNNGVVDDSQLPKDRFSAERLKGVDSTLKIQPAKLEDSAVYLCASRDRTLTEAFFGQGTRLTVV.

The chain employs TRBV12-3 or TRBV12-4 and TRBJ2-2; D remains ambiguous. V was shortened by 5 bases and J by 5 bases, with 9 bases between the two germline ends. This CDR3 region has 13 residues. DNA for the CDR3: TGTGCCAGCAGTACCTGGGGAACCGGGGAGCTGTTTTTT. Protein sequence: CASSTWGTGELFF.

This clonotype was seen more than once but under ten times. V and J are TRBV12-3 or TRBV12-4 and TRBJ1-1; maybe TRBD1 (6 bases). V lost 5 bases, J lost 1 base, and 14 bases lay in between. CDR3 length equals 15 residues. The CDR3 DNA is TGTGCCAGCAGTGATTGGCGGGGGCAGAACACTGAAGCTTTCTTT. Translation: CASSDWRGQNTEAFF.

At least ten counts were recorded for this clonotype. This may be a read error: a much more frequent sequence differs by one nucleotide. The chain links TRBV6-1 to TRBJ1-1; D remains ambiguous. Germline CDR1 reads MNHNS; CDR2 reads SASEGT. The CDR3 contains 13 residues. Here the CDR3 reads CTSSEARDTEAFF. The CDR3, as DNA: TGTACCAGCAGTGAAGCTCGGGACACTGAAGCTTTCTTT.

This clonotype occurred many times. The J gene is TRBJ2-7, the V gene TRBV15, with TRBD2 as a possible D gene (7 bases). The CDR3 is 15 residues long. CDR1 is LNHNV, CDR2 YYDKDF, per germline (reference sequence). Trimming stripped 0 bases from V and 11 bases from J, with 20 bases between. CDR3 in amino acids: CATSRDQRGGTSEYF. For the CDR3, the DNA is TGTGCCACCAGCAGAGATCAGAGGGGGGGGACGTCGGAGTACTTC.

The chain combines TRBV6-5 with TRBJ2-5; D is possibly TRBD1 (5 bases). The CDR3 is 15 amino acids. Trimming pared 2 bases from V and 0 bases from J, leaving 10 bases between. CDR1 and CDR2 (germline): MNHEY, SVGAGI. The CDR3 nucleotides are TGTGCCAGCAGTTACCCCCCGACAGACCAAGAGACCCAGTACTTC. It codes for CASSYPPTDQETQYF.

The chain uses TRBV28 and TRBJ1-1; TRBD1 is a possible D gene (6 bases). The CDR3 is 14 amino acids. Per germline, CDR1 MDHEN and CDR2 SYDVKM. V dropped 3 bases and J dropped 1 base, with 9 bases sitting between them. The CDR3 DNA is TGTGCCAGCAGTTTCGGACAGCCGAACACTGAAGCTTTCTTT. It translates to CASSFGQPNTEAFF.

This clonotype has a count of ten or more. This chain joins TRBV6-2 or TRBV6-3 and TRBJ2-7; 7 nucleotides match TRBD1. After removal of 5 bases from V and 2 bases from J, the junction contained 9 bases not matched to a gene. This CDR3 comprises 15 residues. Germline CDR1 is MNHEY and CDR2 is SVGEGT. CDR3 sequence: CASSRPGQTAYEQYF. The CDR3 DNA follows: TGTGCCAGCAGTCGCCCGGGACAGACTGCCTACGAGCAGTACTTC.